Below, 9 T cell receptor beta chains from the same sample are listed, as sequenced in a study of vaccination and CD4 T cells after COVID-19. The treatment denotes: roughly 10-day PBMC culture with coronavirus spike peptide pools or control peptides (ViraFEST assay). These receptors' targets are unknown. The Oncomine TCR Beta short-read assay sequenced DNA from cultured CD4+ T cells. MiXCR was run by TCRdb on the PCR reads, yielding one entry per CDR3 protein. The data contain under 10,000 distinct CDR3 sequences, approximately 55% of them singletons. The material sequenced was CD4+ T cells from blood, cultured in vitro. These receptors were taken from a human donor who had recovered from COVID-19.

DNA of the CDR3: TGTGCCAGCTCACCCATTTCTGATGGCTACACCTTC. This gives the protein CASSPISDGYTF. The rearrangement uses TRBV18 and TRBJ1-2; D gene uncertain. V lost 3 bases and J lost 6, with 8 bases in between. This CDR3 is 12 amino acids long. CDR1 and CDR2 from the germline V gene are KGHSH and LQKENI.

The chain has TRBV7-8 and TRBJ2-5, with 8 bases lining up with TRBD2. V was pared by 3 bases and J by 4 bases, with 4 bases of the junction left unmatched. Per the germline V gene, CDR1 is SGHVS and CDR2 is FQNEAQ. The CDR3 spans 14 residues. The CDR3 sequence: CASSFRGGAETQYF. CDR3 in DNA: TGTGCCAGCAGCTTCCGGGGGGGCGCAGAGACCCAGTACTTC.

This clonotype appeared once. The chain employs TRBV7-2 and TRBJ2-7; 8 nucleotides match TRBD1. Trimming removed 5 bases from V and 4 bases from J; junction bases left unmatched: 7. The CDR3 is made up of 14 amino acids. Germline CDR1 SGHTA, CDR2 FQGNSA. The CDR3 reads CASSPWTGQYEQYF. The DNA for the CDR3 is TGTGCCAGCAGCCCCTGGACAGGGCAGTACGAGCAGTACTTC. The entire variable domain, with the rest obtained from reference TRBV7-2 and TRBJ2-7, is as follows: GAGVSQSPSNKVTEKGKDVELRCDPISGHTALYWYRQSLGQGLEFLIYFQGNSAPDKSGLPSDRFSAERTGGSVSTLTIQRTQQEDSAVYLCASSPWTGQYEQYFGPGTRLTVT.

The V call is TRBV7-9, the J call TRBJ2-3, with 10 bases identical to TRBD2. CDR1 and CDR2 (germline): SEHNR, FQNEAQ (reference sequence). The CDR3 is made up of 18 amino acids. After removal of 5 bases from V and 3 bases from J, the junction contained 14 bases not matched to a gene. CDR3 amino acids: CASSLPPRLAGRTDTQYF. The CDR3 DNA follows: TGTGCCAGCAGCCTCCCCCCAAGACTAGCGGGTAGAACAGATACGCAGTATTTT.

This clonotype turned up a few times. This rearrangement joins TRBV15 to TRBJ2-3, with TRBD1 matching over 9 bases. This CDR3 comprises 14 residues. V dropped 3 bases and J dropped 4; count of bases not matched to a gene: 2. Germline V CDR1 and CDR2: LNHNV, YYDKDF (reference sequence). CDR3 coding DNA: TGTGCCACCAGCAGGGACAGGGGACCAGATACGCAGTATTTT. It codes for CATSRDRGPDTQYF.

This sequence joins TRBV10-3 and TRBJ1-1; no clear D. This CDR3 has 13 amino acids. V was shortened by 3 bases and J by 0 bases, with 5 bases between the two germline ends. Germline V gene data show CDR1 as ENHRY and CDR2 as SYGVKD. The CDR3 DNA follows: TGTGCCATCAGTGATGGAGTGAACACTGAAGCTTTCTTT. Protein product: CAISDGVNTEAFF.

The table lists this clonotype with a few counts. The chain carries TRBV6-1 and TRBJ2-1; either TRBD1 or TRBD2 may supply D (6 bases each). V lost 5 bases and J lost 8, with 25 bases in between. The germline V gene has CDR1 MNHNS and CDR2 SASEGT. The CDR3 is 17 amino acids. CDR3 DNA sequence: TGTGCCAGCAGTACCCTTTCGACTAGTTACGAGGGGGATGAGCAGTTCTTC. Translating gives CASSTLSTSYEGDEQFF.

CDR3 DNA: TGTGCCAGCAGCCAAGGACAGACCCGGGATCAGCCCCAGCATTTT. It yields the protein CASSQGQTRDQPQHF. The chain combines TRBV9 with TRBJ1-5; TRBD1 is a possible D gene (6 bases). The germline V and J ends were trimmed by 4 bases and 5 bases, with 16 bases remaining between them. Germline CDR1 reads SGDLS; CDR2 reads YYNGEE. The CDR3 runs 15 residues.

The chain carries TRBV25-1 and TRBJ1-6, with D hard to call. From germline, CDR1 is MGHDK and CDR2 SYGVNS. Deletions cut 3 bases from V and 9 bases from J, with 15 bases between. CDR3 length: 15 amino acids. In DNA, the CDR3 is TGTGCCAGCAGTGACCATGGGCTCGGAAGTTCACCCCTCCACTTT. Protein sequence: CASSDHGLGSSPLHF.